This T cell receptor beta chain is from a study of blood T cell repertoires in COVID-19 (dated by TCRdb to 2020 to 2022). General notes on the study: The collaborator samples originated in the United States, Italy and Spain and spanned the acute and convalescent phases of COVID-19. The material from the prospective study consisted of cDNA or gDNA derived from T cells, B-cell-depleted T cells, or PBMCs. A freely available public database, intended as a resource for researchers studying the immune response to SARS-CoV-2, is where the repertoires were released. Where available, HLA class I and class II types were taken from metadata supplied by the sample provider and were not determined by assay-based typing. A de-identified subject ID, COVID-19 status, age in years and sex were almost always included in the sample metadata. The dataset comprised deeply sampled blood TCRbeta repertoires from subjects exposed to, actively infected with, or recovered from COVID-19. The samples were drawn from the first 160 participants of the ongoing ImmuneRACE study and from 1,200 or so subjects provided by 6 global collaborators. What the study reported, not specific to this receptor: How much clinical and demographic metadata was included differed by source and by participant, and the metadata was provided uncurated.

The immunoSEQ Assay, a bias-controlled multiplex PCR, was used to amplify TCRbeta CDR3 regions from genomic DNA. Turning to the authors' computational methods: The number of nucleated cells in each sample was estimated from the amplification of reference gene primers within the assay. To quantify the absolute abundance of each unique TCRbeta CDR3 rearrangement, sequence reads were collapsed and filtered. For each sample, productive Simpson clonality was calculated by taking the square root of Simpson's diversity index across productive rearrangements. TCRdb took over this immuneACCESS table, retaining in-frame rearrangements with V and J assigned. Such tables are incomplete; in checked studies, under half of the missing clones stem from an unresolved V gene, and the remainder is unexplained. Clone size and the V and J calls come from that table; the DNA yielded D and trimming. In this sample the table shows more than 70,000 clones, 75% to 85% of which occur a single time. About a tenth of the sample is taken by the ten largest.

Collaborating institutions collected whole blood in K2EDTA tubes following their own protocols. Collaborator samples were shipped for TCRbeta analysis as frozen whole blood, isolated PBMCs, or DNA extracted from either sample type. With respect to this clone: What this receptor recognizes is not known. No base qualities exist here, and no much larger clone lies one base off it.

Based on the germline V gene, the CDR1 and CDR2 sequences are SGHVS and FNYEAQ. Unmatched junction bases come to 3, with V trimmed by 1 base and J by 5 bases. There are 14 amino acids in the CDR3, from cysteine to phenylalanine inclusive. Solely the CDR3 DNA is kept, with 42 bases framed from the first base. The clonotype comes from an older woman with acute or convalescent COVID-19. Sequenced material: peripheral blood. This chain is built from TRBV7-6 and TRBJ2-5; 8 middle bases align to TRBD1. The nucleotide sequence reads TGTGCCAGCAGCTTAGGGACAGGGAGGGAGACCCAGTACTTC. Its amino acids are CASSLGTGRETQYF.